Listed below are T cell receptor beta chains from one sample, sequenced in a study of T-cell memory formation after mild COVID-19. In TCRdb, the 5' RACE reads were re-called with MiXCR into one record per CDR3 protein. The profile covers around 300,000 distinct CDR3 sequences, with approximately 15% appearing a single time and about 20% taken by the ten largest. What was sequenced was PBMCs or a T cell subset sorted from them (not recorded which). These receptors were collected from a man aged 18 to 29 who had mild COVID-19 (a few samples of this study predate the infection). Cell type and time point are not known. The CDR3 runs from the conserved cysteine through the conserved F or W. Each record gives: CDR3 length, J gene, clone size, V gene, D gene, CDR3 DNA, CDR3 protein. A D gene is named only where the DNA matches it firmly. Only part of the rows carry a size: once, few, many, or a class if the clone is expanded.

len: 16; j_gene: TRBJ2-1; abundance: few; v_gene: TRBV5-6; d_gene: .; CDR3nt: TGTGCCAGCAGCTTGGGGGTGCGGGCCCCCTACAATGAGCAGTTCTTC; CDR3aa: CASSLGVRAPYNEQFF
len: 15; j_gene: TRBJ2-2; abundance: few; v_gene: TRBV6-5; d_gene: .; CDR3nt: TGTGCCAGCAGAAGGGGGGGGCAGTGGACCGGGGAGCTGTTTTTT; CDR3aa: CASRRGGQWTGELFF
len: 13; j_gene: TRBJ1-2; abundance: few; v_gene: TRBV4-3; d_gene: .; CDR3nt: TGCGCCAGCAGCCAATCGACAGGCCTAGGCTACACCTTC; CDR3aa: CASSQSTGLGYTF
len: 14; j_gene: TRBJ2-7; abundance: few; v_gene: TRBV7-9; d_gene: .; CDR3nt: TGTGCCAGCAGCCCGTGGACAGCTACCTACGAGCAGTACTTC; CDR3aa: CASSPWTATYEQYF
len: 15; j_gene: TRBJ2-1; abundance: few; v_gene: TRBV5-5; d_gene: .; CDR3nt: TGTGCCAGCAGCTTCCGGGACCCGGTTAGCTATGAGCAGTTCTTC; CDR3aa: CASSFRDPVSYEQFF
len: 14; j_gene: TRBJ2-3; abundance: .; v_gene: TRBV5-1; d_gene: TRBD1; CDR3nt: TGCGCCAGCAGCATGTCCAGGGGGCGGGATACGCAGTATTTT; CDR3aa: CASSMSRGRDTQYF
len: 12; j_gene: TRBJ2-1; abundance: few; v_gene: TRBV24-1; d_gene: TRBD2; CDR3nt: TGTGCCACCGGGGACTATGACAATGAGCAGTTCTTC; CDR3aa: CATGDYDNEQFF
len: 14; j_gene: TRBJ2-5; abundance: .; v_gene: TRBV4-1; d_gene: .; CDR3nt: TGCGCCAGCAGCCAAGTATCGGTTGGAGAGACCCAGTACTTC; CDR3aa: CASSQVSVGETQYF
len: 12; j_gene: TRBJ1-1; abundance: .; v_gene: TRBV19; d_gene: .; CDR3nt: TGTGCCAGTAAGGCAGGGAACACTGAAGCTTTCTTT; CDR3aa: CASKAGNTEAFF
len: 16; j_gene: TRBJ2-1; abundance: .; v_gene: TRBV18; d_gene: .; CDR3nt: TGTGCCAGCTCACCACCTTCGGGGGCGGGGTACAATGAGCAGTTCTTC; CDR3aa: CASSPPSGAGYNEQFF
len: 13; j_gene: TRBJ2-3; abundance: many; v_gene: TRBV7-2; d_gene: .; CDR3nt: TGTGCCAGCAGCTCCATGGACAGTTCACGGCAGTATTTT; CDR3aa: CASSSMDSSRQYF
len: 16; j_gene: TRBJ2-3; abundance: .; v_gene: TRBV7-9; d_gene: .; CDR3nt: TGTGCCAGCAGCCGCATTTGGCAGAGAAGCACAGATACGCAGTATTTT; CDR3aa: CASSRIWQRSTDTQYF
len: 17; j_gene: TRBJ2-3; abundance: many; v_gene: TRBV7-6; d_gene: TRBD2; CDR3nt: TGTGCCAGCAGCTTATACTTCCGGGACTATGACACAGATACGCAGTATTTT; CDR3aa: CASSLYFRDYDTDTQYF
len: 14; j_gene: TRBJ1-6; abundance: .; v_gene: TRBV10-3; d_gene: .; CDR3nt: TGTGCCATCAGTGAGGCAGGAAATCATTCACCCCTCCACTTT; CDR3aa: CAISEAGNHSPLHF
len: 14; j_gene: TRBJ2-5; abundance: .; v_gene: TRBV10-3; d_gene: TRBD1; CDR3nt: TGTGCCATCAGTGAGTCGAGGGGGCGTGAGACCCAGTACTTC; CDR3aa: CAISESRGRETQYF
len: 16; j_gene: TRBJ1-6; abundance: many; v_gene: TRBV7-9; d_gene: .; CDR3nt: TGTGCCAGCAGCCCCAAGGACGGGCCCTATAATTCACCCCTCCACTTT; CDR3aa: CASSPKDGPYNSPLHF
len: 13; j_gene: TRBJ2-1; abundance: .; v_gene: TRBV25-1; d_gene: .; CDR3nt: TGTGCCAGCAGTCGGGCAGGGGCCCATGAGCAGTTCTTC; CDR3aa: CASSRAGAHEQFF
len: 13; j_gene: TRBJ1-1; abundance: few; v_gene: TRBV12-5; d_gene: .; CDR3nt: TGTGCTAGTGGTTTAGAGGGAGGGACTGAAGCTTTCTTT; CDR3aa: CASGLEGGTEAFF
len: 15; j_gene: TRBJ2-5; abundance: few; v_gene: TRBV12-5; d_gene: .; CDR3nt: TGTGCTAGTGGCGCTACAGGGGGGGAACAAGAGACCCAGTACTTC; CDR3aa: CASGATGGEQETQYF
len: 15; j_gene: TRBJ2-3; abundance: many; v_gene: TRBV7-2; d_gene: .; CDR3nt: TGTGCCAGCAGCATAAATCTAGGGGGGACAGATACGCAGTATTTT; CDR3aa: CASSINLGGTDTQYF
len: 12; j_gene: TRBJ1-6; abundance: few; v_gene: TRBV5-1; d_gene: .; CDR3nt: TGCGCCAGCAGCACCCAGGGGCTCCCCCTCCACTTT; CDR3aa: CASSTQGLPLHF
len: 16; j_gene: TRBJ2-7; abundance: few; v_gene: TRBV6-5; d_gene: TRBD2; CDR3nt: TGTGCCAGCAGTTACAGACCGGGACTAGCAGTCCAGGAGCAGTACTTC; CDR3aa: CASSYRPGLAVQEQYF
len: 15; j_gene: TRBJ2-7; abundance: many; v_gene: TRBV6-6; d_gene: .; CDR3nt: TGTGCCAGCAGTTCCGCAGGGGGGGGCCGGAACGAGCAGTACTTC; CDR3aa: CASSSAGGGRNEQYF
len: 14; j_gene: TRBJ1-5; abundance: .; v_gene: TRBV24-1; d_gene: TRBD1; CDR3nt: TGTGCCACCAGTTCGGGACAGGGGAATCAGCCCCAGCATTTT; CDR3aa: CATSSGQGNQPQHF
len: 11; j_gene: TRBJ2-1; abundance: few; v_gene: TRBV20-1; d_gene: .; CDR3nt: TGCAGTGCTAGTCTTAGGGATGAGCAGTTCTTC; CDR3aa: CSASLRDEQFF
len: 15; j_gene: TRBJ2-5; abundance: .; v_gene: TRBV5-1; d_gene: TRBD2; CDR3nt: TGCGCCGGCAGCTTGGCCGGGAGGGGACAAGAGACCCAGTACTTC; CDR3aa: CAGSLAGRGQETQYF
len: 16; j_gene: TRBJ2-3; abundance: few; v_gene: TRBV9; d_gene: TRBD1; CDR3nt: TGTGCCAGCAGCCCCGGGGGGACAGGGCGCCCAGATACGCAGTATTTT; CDR3aa: CASSPGGTGRPDTQYF
len: 13; j_gene: TRBJ1-1; abundance: few; v_gene: TRBV6-5; d_gene: .; CDR3nt: TGTGCCAGCAGTTACGCGGACACCGCTGAAGCTTTCTTT; CDR3aa: CASSYADTAEAFF
len: 18; j_gene: TRBJ2-6; abundance: few; v_gene: TRBV5-6; d_gene: TRBD1; CDR3nt: TGTGCCAGCAGCTCGGGACAGGGAAGCATGCCTGGGGCCAACGTCCTGACTTTC; CDR3aa: CASSSGQGSMPGANVLTF
len: 15; j_gene: TRBJ1-1; abundance: .; v_gene: TRBV5-1; d_gene: TRBD1; CDR3nt: TGCGCCAGCAGCCCTAGGACAGGGGGGAACACTGAAGCTTTCTTT; CDR3aa: CASSPRTGGNTEAFF
len: 14; j_gene: TRBJ1-4; abundance: many; v_gene: TRBV5-1; d_gene: .; CDR3nt: TGCGCCAGCAGCAAGGGTTTCCCGAATGAAAAACTGTTTTTT; CDR3aa: CASSKGFPNEKLFF
len: 18; j_gene: TRBJ1-2; abundance: .; v_gene: TRBV28; d_gene: TRBD1; CDR3nt: TGTGCCAGCAGTTCGACCGGGACAGGGGGCCGTGGATCCTATCGCTACACCTTC; CDR3aa: CASSSTGTGGRGSYRYTF
len: 16; j_gene: TRBJ2-3; abundance: .; v_gene: TRBV6-5; d_gene: TRBD2; CDR3nt: TGTGCCAGCAGTACTATAGCGGGGGGGTTCACAGATACGCAGTATTTT; CDR3aa: CASSTIAGGFTDTQYF
len: 18; j_gene: TRBJ2-7; abundance: many; v_gene: TRBV11-2; d_gene: .; CDR3nt: TGTGCCAGCAGCTTAGATTGGGGGGAGCCTTCGTTCTCCTACGAGCAGTACTTC; CDR3aa: CASSLDWGEPSFSYEQYF
len: 15; j_gene: TRBJ2-2; abundance: .; v_gene: TRBV7-6; d_gene: .; CDR3nt: TGTGCCAGCAGCGTTATCTTCAGGGACGCCGGGGAGCTGTTTTTT; CDR3aa: CASSVIFRDAGELFF
len: 13; j_gene: TRBJ1-2; abundance: few; v_gene: TRBV19; d_gene: .; CDR3nt: TGTGCCACCCGACGGCTAGCTAACTATGGCTACACCTTC; CDR3aa: CATRRLANYGYTF
len: 15; j_gene: TRBJ2-3; abundance: .; v_gene: TRBV9; d_gene: .; CDR3nt: TGTGCCAGCAGCGTAGGGACGAACCTAGGGGATACGCAGTATTTT; CDR3aa: CASSVGTNLGDTQYF
len: 13; j_gene: TRBJ2-3; abundance: .; v_gene: TRBV10-3; d_gene: TRBD2; CDR3nt: TGTGCCACCCTACGGGGGGGCACAGATACGCAGTATTTT; CDR3aa: CATLRGGTDTQYF
len: 19; j_gene: TRBJ2-6; abundance: few; v_gene: TRBV4-1; d_gene: .; CDR3nt: TGCGCCAGCAGCGGAGGGGTGATACAGGGGACATCTGGGGCCAACGTCCTGACTTTC; CDR3aa: CASSGGVIQGTSGANVLTF
len: 15; j_gene: TRBJ2-1; abundance: .; v_gene: TRBV6-5; d_gene: TRBD2; CDR3nt: TGTGCCAGCAGTTACTCGGCGGGGGTCGACAATGAGCAGTTCTTC; CDR3aa: CASSYSAGVDNEQFF
len: 18; j_gene: TRBJ2-3; abundance: few; v_gene: TRBV4-1; d_gene: TRBD2; CDR3nt: TGCGCCAGCAGCCAAGTCTCCCCCCTGGGGGGGACTACAGATACGCAGTATTTT; CDR3aa: CASSQVSPLGGTTDTQYF
len: 15; j_gene: TRBJ1-1; abundance: .; v_gene: TRBV5-1; d_gene: .; CDR3nt: TGCGCCAGCAGCCGCGCCGGGACACAGAACACTGAAGCTTTCTTT; CDR3aa: CASSRAGTQNTEAFF
len: 13; j_gene: TRBJ1-1; abundance: .; v_gene: TRBV5-1; d_gene: .; CDR3nt: TGCGCCAGCAGCTTGGTACCAGGGAGGGAAGCTTTCTTT; CDR3aa: CASSLVPGREAFF
len: 12; j_gene: TRBJ1-3; abundance: .; v_gene: TRBV28; d_gene: .; CDR3nt: TGTGCCAGCAGTCGCGACATCTACACCATATATTTT; CDR3aa: CASSRDIYTIYF
len: 15; j_gene: TRBJ1-2; abundance: few; v_gene: TRBV7-2; d_gene: TRBD1; CDR3nt: TGTGCCAGCAGTTTTGGCCCCGCCAGGGGGCCTGGCTACACCTTC; CDR3aa: CASSFGPARGPGYTF
len: 13; j_gene: TRBJ2-5; abundance: .; v_gene: TRBV30; d_gene: .; CDR3nt: TGTGCCTGGGGCCAGACCAGGGGAGAGACCCAGTACTTC; CDR3aa: CAWGQTRGETQYF
len: 13; j_gene: TRBJ1-2; abundance: few; v_gene: TRBV10-3; d_gene: .; CDR3nt: TGTGCCATCACCGAGCTGGAAAACTATGGCTACACCTTC; CDR3aa: CAITELENYGYTF
len: 13; j_gene: TRBJ1-5; abundance: .; v_gene: TRBV29-1; d_gene: .; CDR3nt: TGCAGCGTTGCGGCGGACAGCAATCAGCCCCAGCATTTT; CDR3aa: CSVAADSNQPQHF
len: 14; j_gene: TRBJ1-4; abundance: .; v_gene: TRBV4-2; d_gene: .; CDR3nt: TGTGCCAGCAGCCAAGGCCAAGGTTACGAAAAACTGTTTTTT; CDR3aa: CASSQGQGYEKLFF
len: 16; j_gene: TRBJ1-2; abundance: .; v_gene: TRBV5-1; d_gene: TRBD1; CDR3nt: TGCGCCAGCAGCTTGGATATTGGACAGGGGGCCTATGGCTACACCTTC; CDR3aa: CASSLDIGQGAYGYTF
len: 16; j_gene: TRBJ2-1; abundance: .; v_gene: TRBV7-6; d_gene: TRBD1; CDR3nt: TGTGCCAGCAGCCTCCCCCCCGGGACAGGGGGACATGAGCAGTTCTTC; CDR3aa: CASSLPPGTGGHEQFF
len: 17; j_gene: TRBJ2-3; abundance: few; v_gene: TRBV5-6; d_gene: .; CDR3nt: TGTGCCAGCAGCTTGCTTCTCCGGGGGCAGAGCACAGATACGCAGTATTTT; CDR3aa: CASSLLLRGQSTDTQYF
len: 17; j_gene: TRBJ2-2; abundance: few; v_gene: TRBV7-3; d_gene: TRBD2; CDR3nt: TGTGCCAGCAGCTTAGGCCCGACTAGCGCGAACACCGGGGAGCTGTTTTTT; CDR3aa: CASSLGPTSANTGELFF
len: 13; j_gene: TRBJ1-2; abundance: few; v_gene: TRBV12-3/TRBV12-4; d_gene: .; CDR3nt: TGTGCCAGCATCCGAACTGGGGGCTATGGCTACACCTTC; CDR3aa: CASIRTGGYGYTF
len: 16; j_gene: TRBJ2-1; abundance: .; v_gene: TRBV18; d_gene: TRBD2; CDR3nt: TGTGCCAGCTCACCAGCTCGCGGTACGGGGGGACTTGAGCAGTTCTTC; CDR3aa: CASSPARGTGGLEQFF
len: 12; j_gene: TRBJ1-2; abundance: few; v_gene: TRBV6-1; d_gene: .; CDR3nt: TGTGCCAGCAGGCCGATCGATATATGGAATGACTTC; CDR3aa: CASRPIDIWNDF
len: 16; j_gene: TRBJ2-2; abundance: .; v_gene: TRBV7-3; d_gene: TRBD1; CDR3nt: TGTGCCAGCAGCTTAGGGACAGGGTTCGGCACCGGGGAGCTGTTTTTT; CDR3aa: CASSLGTGFGTGELFF
len: 15; j_gene: TRBJ2-3; abundance: many; v_gene: TRBV24-1; d_gene: .; CDR3nt: TGTGCCACCAGTGACCCGTTTGGGGGCACAGATACGCAGTATTTT; CDR3aa: CATSDPFGGTDTQYF
len: 15; j_gene: TRBJ1-2; abundance: .; v_gene: TRBV5-1; d_gene: .; CDR3nt: TGCGCCAGCAGTCAATCCGATTCTGTTAACTATGGCTACACCTTC; CDR3aa: CASSQSDSVNYGYTF
len: 14; j_gene: TRBJ1-5; abundance: few; v_gene: TRBV7-9; d_gene: .; CDR3nt: TGTGCCAGCGCCGACGCAGGGGGCAATCAGCCCCAGCATTTT; CDR3aa: CASADAGGNQPQHF